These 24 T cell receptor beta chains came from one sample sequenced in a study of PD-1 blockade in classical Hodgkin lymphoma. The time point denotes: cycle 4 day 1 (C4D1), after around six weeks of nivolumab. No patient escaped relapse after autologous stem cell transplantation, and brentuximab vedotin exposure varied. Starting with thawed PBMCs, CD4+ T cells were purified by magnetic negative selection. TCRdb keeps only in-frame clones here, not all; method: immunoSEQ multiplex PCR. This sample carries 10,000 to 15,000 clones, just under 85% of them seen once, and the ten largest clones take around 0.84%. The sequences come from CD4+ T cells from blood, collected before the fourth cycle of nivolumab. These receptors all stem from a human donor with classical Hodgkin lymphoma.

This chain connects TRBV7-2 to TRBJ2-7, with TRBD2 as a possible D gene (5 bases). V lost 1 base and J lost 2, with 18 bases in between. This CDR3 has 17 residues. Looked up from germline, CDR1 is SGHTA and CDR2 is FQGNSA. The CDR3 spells CASSLGLPSRTTYEQYF. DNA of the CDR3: TGTGCCAGCAGCTTAGGATTGCCTAGCCGAACTACCTACGAGCAGTACTTC.

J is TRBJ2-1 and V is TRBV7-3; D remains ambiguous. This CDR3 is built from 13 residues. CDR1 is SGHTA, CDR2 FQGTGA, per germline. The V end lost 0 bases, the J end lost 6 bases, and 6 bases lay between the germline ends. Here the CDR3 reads CASSLTAGNEQFF. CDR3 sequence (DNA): TGTGCCAGCAGCTTAACGGCCGGCAATGAGCAGTTCTTC.

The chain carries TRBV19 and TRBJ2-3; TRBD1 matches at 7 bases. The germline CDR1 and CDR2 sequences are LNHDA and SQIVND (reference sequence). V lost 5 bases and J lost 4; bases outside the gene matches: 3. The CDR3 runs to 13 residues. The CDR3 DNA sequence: TGTGCCAGTAGTTTGGGACAGTCAGATACGCAGTATTTT. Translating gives CASSLGQSDTQYF.

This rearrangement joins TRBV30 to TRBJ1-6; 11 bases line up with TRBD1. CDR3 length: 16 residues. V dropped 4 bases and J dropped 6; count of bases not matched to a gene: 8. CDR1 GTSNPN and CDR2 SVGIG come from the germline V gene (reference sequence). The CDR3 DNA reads TGTGCCTGGACCCCTAGGGACAGGGGGGGTAATTCACCCCTCCACTTT. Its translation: CAWTPRDRGGNSPLHF. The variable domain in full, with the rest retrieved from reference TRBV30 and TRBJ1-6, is SQTIHQWPATLVQPVGSPLSLECTVEGTSNPNLYWYRQAAGRGLQLLFYSVGIGQISSEVPQNLSASRPQDRQFILSSKKLLLSDSGFYLCAWTPRDRGGNSPLHFGNGTRLTVT.

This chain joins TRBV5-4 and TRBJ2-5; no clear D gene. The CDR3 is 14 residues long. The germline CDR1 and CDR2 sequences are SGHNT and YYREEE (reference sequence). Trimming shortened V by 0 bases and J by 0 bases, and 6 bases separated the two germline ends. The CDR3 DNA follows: TGTGCCAGCAGCTTGGTGGGGAACCAAGAGACCCAGTACTTC. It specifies CASSLVGNQETQYF.

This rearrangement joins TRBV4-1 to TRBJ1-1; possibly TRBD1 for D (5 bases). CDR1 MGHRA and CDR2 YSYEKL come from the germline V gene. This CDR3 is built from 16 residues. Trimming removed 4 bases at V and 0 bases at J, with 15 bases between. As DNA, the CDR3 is TGCGCCAGCAGCCGAGAGACGGGACGGATGAACACTGAAGCTTTCTTT. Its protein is CASSRETGRMNTEAFF.

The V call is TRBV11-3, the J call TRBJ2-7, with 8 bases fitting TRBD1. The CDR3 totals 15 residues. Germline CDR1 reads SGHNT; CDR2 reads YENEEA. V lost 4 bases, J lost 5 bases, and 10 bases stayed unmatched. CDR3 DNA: TGTGCCAGCAGCTCCCGGACAGGGCCAGCCAACGAGCAGTACTTC. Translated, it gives CASSSRTGPANEQYF.

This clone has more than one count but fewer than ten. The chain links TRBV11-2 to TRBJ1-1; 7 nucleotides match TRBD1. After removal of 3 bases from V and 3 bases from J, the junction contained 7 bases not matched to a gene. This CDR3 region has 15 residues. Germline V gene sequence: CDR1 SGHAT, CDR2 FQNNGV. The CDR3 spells CASSFVSGGYTEAFF. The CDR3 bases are TGTGCCAGCAGCTTCGTGTCAGGGGGTTACACTGAAGCTTTCTTT.

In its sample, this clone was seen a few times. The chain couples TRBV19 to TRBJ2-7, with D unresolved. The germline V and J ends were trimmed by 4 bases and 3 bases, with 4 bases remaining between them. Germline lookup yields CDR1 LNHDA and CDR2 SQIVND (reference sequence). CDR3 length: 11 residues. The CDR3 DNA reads TGTGCCAGTAGTACATACTACGAGCAGTACTTC. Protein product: CASSTYYEQYF. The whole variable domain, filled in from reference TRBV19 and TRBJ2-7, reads DGGITQSPKYLFRKEGQNVTLSCEQNLNHDAMYWYRQDPGQGLRLIYYSQIVNDFQKGDIAEGYSVSREKKESFPLTVTSAQKNPTAFYLCASSTYYEQYFGPGTRLTVT.

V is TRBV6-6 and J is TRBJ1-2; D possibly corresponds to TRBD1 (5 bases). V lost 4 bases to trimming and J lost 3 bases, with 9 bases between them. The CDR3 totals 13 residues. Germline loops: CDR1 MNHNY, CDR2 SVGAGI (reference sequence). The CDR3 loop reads CASSSTGYYGYTF. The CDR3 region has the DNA TGTGCCAGCAGTTCTACAGGATACTATGGCTACACCTTC.

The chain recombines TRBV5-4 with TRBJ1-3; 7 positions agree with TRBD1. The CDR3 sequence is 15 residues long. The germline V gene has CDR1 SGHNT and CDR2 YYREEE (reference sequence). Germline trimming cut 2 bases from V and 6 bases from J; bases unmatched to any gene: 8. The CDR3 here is CASSLVTGAVNTIYF. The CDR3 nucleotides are TGTGCCAGCAGCTTAGTCACAGGGGCGGTAAACACCATATATTTT. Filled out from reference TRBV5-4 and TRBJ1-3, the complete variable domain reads ETGVTQSPTHLIKTRGQQVTLRCSSQSGHNTVSWYQQALGQGPQFIFQYYREEENGRGNFPPRFSGLQFPNYSSELNVNALELDDSALYLCASSLVTGAVNTIYFGEGSWLTVV.

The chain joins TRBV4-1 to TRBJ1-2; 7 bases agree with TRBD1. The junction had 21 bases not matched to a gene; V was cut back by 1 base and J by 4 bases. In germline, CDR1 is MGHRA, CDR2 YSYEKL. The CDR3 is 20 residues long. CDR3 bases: TGCGCCAGCAGCCAAGTCCCCACGGGACAGCGGAGTCTACCCTTCTATGGCTACACCTTC. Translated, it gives CASSQVPTGQRSLPFYGYTF.

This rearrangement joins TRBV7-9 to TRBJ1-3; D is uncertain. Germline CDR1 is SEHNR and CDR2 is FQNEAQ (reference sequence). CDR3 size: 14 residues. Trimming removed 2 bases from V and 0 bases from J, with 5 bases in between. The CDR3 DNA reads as TGTGCCAGCAGCTTAATTAACTCTGGAAACACCATATATTTT. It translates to CASSLINSGNTIYF.

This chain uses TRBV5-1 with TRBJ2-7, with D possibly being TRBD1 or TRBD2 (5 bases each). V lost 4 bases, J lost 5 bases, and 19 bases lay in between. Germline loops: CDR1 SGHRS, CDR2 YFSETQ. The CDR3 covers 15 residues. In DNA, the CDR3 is TGCGCCAGCAGCATCCGGGACGCTAGAATTGACGAGCAGTACTTC. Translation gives CASSIRDARIDEQYF.

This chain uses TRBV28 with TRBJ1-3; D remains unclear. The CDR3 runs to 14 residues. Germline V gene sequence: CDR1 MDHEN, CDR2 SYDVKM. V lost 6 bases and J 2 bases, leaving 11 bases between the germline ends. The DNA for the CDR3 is TGTGCCAGCAGCTTAACAGAACCTGGAAACACCATATATTTT. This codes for CASSLTEPGNTIYF. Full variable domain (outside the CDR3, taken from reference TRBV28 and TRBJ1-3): DVKVTQSSRYLVKRTGEKVFLECVQDMDHENMFWYRQDPGLGLRLIYFSYDVKMKEKGDIPEGYSVSREKKERFSLILESASTNQTSMYLCASSLTEPGNTIYFGEGSWLTVV.

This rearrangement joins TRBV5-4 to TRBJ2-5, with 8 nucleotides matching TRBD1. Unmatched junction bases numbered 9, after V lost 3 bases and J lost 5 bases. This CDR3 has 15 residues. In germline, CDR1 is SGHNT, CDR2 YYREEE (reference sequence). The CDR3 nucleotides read TGTGCCAGCAGCTCAACCCTCAGGGGGCGTGAGACCCAGTACTTC. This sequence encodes CASSSTLRGRETQYF. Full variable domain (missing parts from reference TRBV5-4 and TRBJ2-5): ETGVTQSPTHLIKTRGQQVTLRCSSQSGHNTVSWYQQALGQGPQFIFQYYREEENGRGNFPPRFSGLQFPNYSSELNVNALELDDSALYLCASSSTLRGRETQYFGPGTRLLVL.

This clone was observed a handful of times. DNA of the CDR3: TGCGCCAGCAGCTTGGGACAGGGAGACATTCAGTACTTC. This encodes CASSLGQGDIQYF. The J gene is TRBJ2-4, the V gene TRBV5-1, with 7 bases identical to TRBD1. The CDR3 is 13 amino acids. The germline V gene has CDR1 SGHRS and CDR2 YFSETQ. Trimming removed 0 bases from V and 8 bases from J; junction bases left unmatched: 2.

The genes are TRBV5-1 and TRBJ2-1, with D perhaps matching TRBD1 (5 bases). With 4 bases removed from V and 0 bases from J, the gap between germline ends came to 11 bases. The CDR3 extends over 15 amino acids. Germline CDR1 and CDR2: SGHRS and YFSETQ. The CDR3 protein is CASSPGQTSYNEQFF. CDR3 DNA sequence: TGCGCCAGCAGCCCCGGACAAACCTCCTACAATGAGCAGTTCTTC.

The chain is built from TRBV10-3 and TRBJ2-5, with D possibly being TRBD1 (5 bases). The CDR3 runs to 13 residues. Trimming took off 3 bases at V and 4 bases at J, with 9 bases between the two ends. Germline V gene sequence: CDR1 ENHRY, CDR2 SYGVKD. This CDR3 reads CAISERGVETQYF. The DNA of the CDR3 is TGTGCCATCAGTGAAAGGGGTGTAGAGACCCAGTACTTC.

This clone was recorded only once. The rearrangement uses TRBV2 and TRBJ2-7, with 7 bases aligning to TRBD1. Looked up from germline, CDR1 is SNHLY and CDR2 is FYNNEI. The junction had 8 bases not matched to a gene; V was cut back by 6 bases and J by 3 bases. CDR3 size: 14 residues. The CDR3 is CASRGTGVLYEQYF. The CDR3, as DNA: TGTGCCAGCAGGGGCACAGGGGTCCTCTACGAGCAGTACTTC.

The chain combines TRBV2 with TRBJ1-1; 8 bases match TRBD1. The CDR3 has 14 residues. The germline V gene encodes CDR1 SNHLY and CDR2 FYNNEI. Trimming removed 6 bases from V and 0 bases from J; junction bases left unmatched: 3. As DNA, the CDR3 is TGTGCCAGCAGGGTGGACAGGGTGAACACTGAAGCTTTCTTT. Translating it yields CASRVDRVNTEAFF.

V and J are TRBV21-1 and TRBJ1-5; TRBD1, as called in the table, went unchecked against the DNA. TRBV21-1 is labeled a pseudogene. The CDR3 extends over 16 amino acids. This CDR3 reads CASSKSRVDSYQPQHF. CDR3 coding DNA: TGTGCCAGCAGCAAAAGCCGTGTGGACAGCTATCAGCCCCAGCATTTT.

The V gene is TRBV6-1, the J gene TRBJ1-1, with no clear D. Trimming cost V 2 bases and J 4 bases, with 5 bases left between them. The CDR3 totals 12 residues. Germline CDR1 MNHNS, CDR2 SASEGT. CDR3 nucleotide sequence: TGTGCCAGCAGTGAAACGGTCACTGAAGCTTTCTTT. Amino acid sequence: CASSETVTEAFF.

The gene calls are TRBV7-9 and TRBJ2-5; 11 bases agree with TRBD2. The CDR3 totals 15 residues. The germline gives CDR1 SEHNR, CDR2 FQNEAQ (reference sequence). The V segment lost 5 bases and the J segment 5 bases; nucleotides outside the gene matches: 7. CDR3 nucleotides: TGTGCCAGCAGCATCCTAATAGCGGGAGGGGAGACCCAGTACTTC. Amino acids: CASSILIAGGETQYF.